The subject of this entry is one T cell receptor (beta chain). This specimen belongs to a study of blood T cells in healthy people across ages. Per the germline V gene, CDR1 is LGHNA and CDR2 is YNFKEQ. The germline V and J ends were trimmed by 1 base and 4 bases, with 6 bases remaining between them. The CDR3 length is 13 residues. Together with a sample-barcoded 5' primer, a J-beta primer mix was included in a second PCR lasting about 7 to 11 cycles. TCRdb analysed the 5' RACE reads with MiXCR anew, one entry per CDR3 protein. The sample shows 1.5 million to 1.8 million distinct CDR3 sequences, less than 45% of them seen only once.

Sequencing was carried out using blood. The receptor comes from a woman under 30 in good health. The rearrangement uses TRBV4-2 and TRBJ2-3; no clear D gene. CDR3 in amino acids: CASSQATSDTQYF. For the CDR3, the DNA is TGTGCCAGCAGCCAAGCCACGTCAGATACGCAGTATTTT.